Below, one T cell receptor (beta chain) is given with its context. V dropped 0 bases and J dropped 5; count of bases not matched to a gene: 6. The V gene's germline CDR1 is GTSNPN and CDR2 SVGIG (reference sequence). CDR3 length equals 15 residues. Here immunoSEQ multiplex PCR was the method, and the copy in TCRdb shows in-frame clones only, minus some. In the table there are about 72,000 clones, more than 85% of which are singletons. The sample comes from a study of T cell changes during pregnancy in multiple sclerosis. The origin of this receptor is a female donor in good health, enrolled as a control in a pregnancy study. V is TRBV30 and J is TRBJ2-1; 8 nucleotides align to TRBD2. The sample was peripheral blood, taken in the first trimester of pregnancy. This chain's CDR3 is CAWSVRLASNNEQFF. CDR3 in DNA: TGTGCCTGGAGTGTACGACTAGCGAGTAACAATGAGCAGTTCTTC.